This T cell receptor (beta chain) came from a study of OX40 agonist ivuxolimab in advanced cancers. Excluded were patients having autoimmune disease history or systemic immunosuppression. The repertoire was sequenced with immunoSEQ multiplex PCR; TCRdb's copy has only in-frame clones and lacks some. The sample contains about 53,000 clones, approximately 88% of which appear only once. Germline V gene lookup returns CDR1 SQVTM and CDR2 ANQGSEA. The CDR3 totals 14 residues. Trimming left V 4 bases short and J 0 bases short, with 11 bases between. Comments on this clone: Its antigen is as yet unknown.

Regarding the study as a whole: Some patients who did not respond also had low normalized T-cell clonal expansion. At 0.1 to 3.0 mg/kg, CD4+ and CD8+ blood T cells expanded clonally by week 6.

The genes are TRBV29-1 and TRBJ2-3; a weak D match, TRBD2 (5 bases). Sequencing was performed on CD4+ or CD8+ T cells sorted from blood, taken in a trial of the OX40 agonist ivuxolimab. The sequence derives from an adult with an advanced solid tumor such as melanoma, head and neck, liver or kidney cancer. The CDR3 bases are TGCAGCGTTGTTGGCGGGTCTAGCACAGATACGCAGTATTTT. Amino acids: CSVVGGSSTDTQYF.